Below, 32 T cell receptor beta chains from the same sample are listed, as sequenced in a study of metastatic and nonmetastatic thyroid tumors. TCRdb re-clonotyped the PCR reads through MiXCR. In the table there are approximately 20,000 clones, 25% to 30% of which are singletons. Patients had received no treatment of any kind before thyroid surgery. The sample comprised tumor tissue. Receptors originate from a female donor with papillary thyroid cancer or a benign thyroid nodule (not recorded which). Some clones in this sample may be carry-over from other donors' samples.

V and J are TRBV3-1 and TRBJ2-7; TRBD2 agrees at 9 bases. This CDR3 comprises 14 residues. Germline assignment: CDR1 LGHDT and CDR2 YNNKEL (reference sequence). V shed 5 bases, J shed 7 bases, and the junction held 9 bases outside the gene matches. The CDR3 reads CASSDLAGPGEQYF. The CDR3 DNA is TGTGCCAGCAGCGACCTAGCGGGGCCGGGTGAGCAGTACTTC.

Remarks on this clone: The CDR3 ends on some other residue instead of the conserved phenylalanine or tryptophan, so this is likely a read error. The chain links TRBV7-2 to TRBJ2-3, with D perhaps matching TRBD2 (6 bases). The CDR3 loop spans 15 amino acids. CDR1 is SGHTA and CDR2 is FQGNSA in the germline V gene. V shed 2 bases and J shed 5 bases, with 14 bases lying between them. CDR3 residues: CASSLSAMGGDTQYS. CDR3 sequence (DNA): TGTGCCAGCAGCTTATCGGCCATGGGGGGAGATACGCAGTATTCT.

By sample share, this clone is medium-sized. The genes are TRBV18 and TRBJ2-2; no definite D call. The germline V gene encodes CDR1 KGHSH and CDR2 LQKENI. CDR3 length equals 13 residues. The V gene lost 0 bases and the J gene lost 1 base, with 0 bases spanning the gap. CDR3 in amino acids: CASSPPNTGELFF. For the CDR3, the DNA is TGTGCCAGCTCACCACCGAACACCGGGGAGCTGTTTTTT. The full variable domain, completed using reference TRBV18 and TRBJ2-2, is NAGVMQNPRHLVRRRGQEARLRCSPMKGHSHVYWYRQLPEEGLKFMVYLQKENIIDESGMPKERFSAEFPKEGPSILRIQQVVRGDSAAYFCASSPPNTGELFFGEGSRLTVL.

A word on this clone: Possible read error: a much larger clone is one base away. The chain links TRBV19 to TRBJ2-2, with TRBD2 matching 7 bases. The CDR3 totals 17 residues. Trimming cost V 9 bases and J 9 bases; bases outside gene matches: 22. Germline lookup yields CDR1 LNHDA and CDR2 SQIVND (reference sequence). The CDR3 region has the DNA TGTGCCAGCACGGCTCTGGACCGGACTAGTTTTTCCTGGGAGCTGTTTTTT. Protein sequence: CASTALDRTSFSWELFF.

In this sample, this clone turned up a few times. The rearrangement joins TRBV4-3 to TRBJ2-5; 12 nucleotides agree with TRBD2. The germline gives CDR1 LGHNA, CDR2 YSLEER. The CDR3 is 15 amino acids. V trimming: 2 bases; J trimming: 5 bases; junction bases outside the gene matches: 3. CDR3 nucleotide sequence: TGCGCCAGCAGCCAACTAGCGGGAGGGCGGGAGACCCAGTACTTC. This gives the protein CASSQLAGGRETQYF.

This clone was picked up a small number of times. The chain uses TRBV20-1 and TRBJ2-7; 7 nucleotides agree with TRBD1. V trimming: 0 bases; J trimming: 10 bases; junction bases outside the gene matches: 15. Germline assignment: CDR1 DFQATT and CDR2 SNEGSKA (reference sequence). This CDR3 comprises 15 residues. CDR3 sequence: CSARDRDRLSYYQYF. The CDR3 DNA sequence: TGCAGTGCTAGAGATAGGGACAGACTCTCCTACTATCAGTACTTC.

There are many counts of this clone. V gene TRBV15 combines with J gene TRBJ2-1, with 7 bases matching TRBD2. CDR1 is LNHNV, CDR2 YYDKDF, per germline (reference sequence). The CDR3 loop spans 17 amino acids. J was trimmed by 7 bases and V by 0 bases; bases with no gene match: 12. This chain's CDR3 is CATSRDPSGGIGNEQFF. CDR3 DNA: TGTGCCACCAGCAGAGACCCCTCCGGGGGGATCGGGAATGAGCAGTTCTTC.

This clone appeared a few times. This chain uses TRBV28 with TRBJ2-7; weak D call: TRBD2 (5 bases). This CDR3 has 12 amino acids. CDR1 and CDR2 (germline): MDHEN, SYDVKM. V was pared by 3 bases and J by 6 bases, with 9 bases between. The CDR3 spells CASSLEGSEQYF. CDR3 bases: TGTGCCAGCAGTTTGGAAGGGAGCGAGCAGTACTTC.

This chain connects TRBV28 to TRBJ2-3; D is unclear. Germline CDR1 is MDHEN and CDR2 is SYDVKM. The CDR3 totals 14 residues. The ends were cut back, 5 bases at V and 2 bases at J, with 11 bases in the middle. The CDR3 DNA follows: TGTGCCAGCAGTCCCTGGACCCTCACAGATACGCAGTATTTT. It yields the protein CASSPWTLTDTQYF.

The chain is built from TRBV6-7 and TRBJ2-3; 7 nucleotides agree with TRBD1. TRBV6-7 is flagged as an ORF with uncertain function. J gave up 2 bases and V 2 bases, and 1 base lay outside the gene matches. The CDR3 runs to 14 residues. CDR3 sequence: CASSYDRATDTQYF. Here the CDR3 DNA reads TGTGCCAGCAGTTACGACAGGGCCACAGATACGCAGTATTTT.

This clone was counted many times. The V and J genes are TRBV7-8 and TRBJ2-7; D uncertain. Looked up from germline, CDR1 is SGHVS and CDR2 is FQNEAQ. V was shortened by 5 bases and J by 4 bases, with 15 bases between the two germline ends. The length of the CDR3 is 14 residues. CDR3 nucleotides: TGTGCCAGCAGCCAGACGGATCGAGGATACGAGCAGTACTTC. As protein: CASSQTDRGYEQYF.

The CDR3 nucleotides read TGTGCCAGCAGTCCCGACAGGGGGCAAGAGACCCAGTACTTC. This codes for CASSPDRGQETQYF. J is TRBJ2-5 and V is TRBV27; TRBD1 agrees at 9 bases. V dropped 5 bases and J dropped 2; count of bases not matched to a gene: 3. This CDR3 spans 14 amino acids. CDR1 and CDR2 from the germline V gene are MNHEY and SMNVEV (reference sequence).

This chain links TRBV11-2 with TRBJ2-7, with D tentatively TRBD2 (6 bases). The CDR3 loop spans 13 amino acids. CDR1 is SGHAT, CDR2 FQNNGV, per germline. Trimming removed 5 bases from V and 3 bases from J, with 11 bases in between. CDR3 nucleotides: TGTGCCAGCAGCCTGGGACTCTACTACGAGCAGTACTTC. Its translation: CASSLGLYYEQYF.

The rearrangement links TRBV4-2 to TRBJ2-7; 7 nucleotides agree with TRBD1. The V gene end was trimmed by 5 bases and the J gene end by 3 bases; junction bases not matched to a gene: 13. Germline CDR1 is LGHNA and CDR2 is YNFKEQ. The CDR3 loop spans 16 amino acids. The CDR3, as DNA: TGTGCCAGCAGCTTTGGGTGGGACAGCCGGATCTACGAGCAGTACTTC. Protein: CASSFGWDSRIYEQYF.

CDR3 nucleotides: TGTGCCAGCAGCTCGGTGGGGACTAGCGGGATCGTGGACGAGCAGTACTTC. Protein product: CASSSVGTSGIVDEQYF. The chain carries TRBV7-6 and TRBJ2-7; TRBD2 agrees at 13 bases. Germline assignment: CDR1 SGHVS and CDR2 FNYEAQ. The CDR3 length is 17 residues. With 4 bases clipped from V and 5 bases from J, the junction kept 11 bases outside the gene matches.

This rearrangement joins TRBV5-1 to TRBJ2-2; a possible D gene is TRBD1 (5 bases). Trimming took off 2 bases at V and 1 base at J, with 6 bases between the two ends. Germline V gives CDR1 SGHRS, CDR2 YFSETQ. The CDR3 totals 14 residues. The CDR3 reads CASSLDRNTGELFF. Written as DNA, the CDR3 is TGCGCCAGCAGCTTAGACAGGAACACCGGGGAGCTGTTTTTT.

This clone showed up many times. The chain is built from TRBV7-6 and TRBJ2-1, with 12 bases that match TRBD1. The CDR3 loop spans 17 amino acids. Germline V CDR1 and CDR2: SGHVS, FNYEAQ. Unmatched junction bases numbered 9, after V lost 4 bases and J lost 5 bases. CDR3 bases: TGTGCCAGCAGCTCAACAACAGGGACAGGGGGCAACAATGAGCAGTTCTTC. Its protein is CASSSTTGTGGNNEQFF. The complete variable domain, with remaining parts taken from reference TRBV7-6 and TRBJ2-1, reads GAGVSQSPRYKVTKRGQDVALRCDPISGHVSLYWYRQALGQGPEFLTYFNYEAQQDKSGLPNDRFSAERPEGSISTLTIQRTEQRDSAMYRCASSSTTGTGGNNEQFFGPGTRLTVL.

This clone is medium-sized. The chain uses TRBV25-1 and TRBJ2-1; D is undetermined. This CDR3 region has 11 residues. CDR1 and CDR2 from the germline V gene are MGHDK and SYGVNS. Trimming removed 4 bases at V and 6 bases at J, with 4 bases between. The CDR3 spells CASSVFNEQFF. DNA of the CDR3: TGTGCCAGCAGTGTTTTCAATGAGCAGTTCTTC.

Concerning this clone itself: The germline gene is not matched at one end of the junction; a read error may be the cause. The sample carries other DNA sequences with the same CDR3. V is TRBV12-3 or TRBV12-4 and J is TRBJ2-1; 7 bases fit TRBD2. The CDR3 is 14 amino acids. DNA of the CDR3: TGTGCAAGCAGTCCAGGGAGGGCCTCGGATGAGCAGTTCTTC. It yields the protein CASSPGRASDEQFF.

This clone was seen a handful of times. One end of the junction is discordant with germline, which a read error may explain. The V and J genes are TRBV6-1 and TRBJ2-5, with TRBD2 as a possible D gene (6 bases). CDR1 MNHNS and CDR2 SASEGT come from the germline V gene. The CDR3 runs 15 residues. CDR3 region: CASIEARGSQETQYF. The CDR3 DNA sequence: TGTGCCAGCATTGAAGCGCGGGGATCCCAAGAAACCCAGTACTTC.

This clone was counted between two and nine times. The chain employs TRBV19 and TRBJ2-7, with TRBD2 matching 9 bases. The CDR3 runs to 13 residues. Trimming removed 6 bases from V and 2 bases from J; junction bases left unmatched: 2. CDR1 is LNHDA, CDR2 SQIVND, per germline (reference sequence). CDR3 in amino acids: CASRASGTYEQYF. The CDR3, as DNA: TGTGCCAGTAGGGCTAGCGGGACCTACGAGCAGTACTTC.

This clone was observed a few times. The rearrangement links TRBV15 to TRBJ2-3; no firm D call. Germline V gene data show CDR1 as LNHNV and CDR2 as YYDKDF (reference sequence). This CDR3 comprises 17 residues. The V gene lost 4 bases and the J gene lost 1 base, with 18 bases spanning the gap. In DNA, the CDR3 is TGTGCCACCAGCACCCTTCATGGTTACAATGGCACAGATACGCAGTATTTT. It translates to CATSTLHGYNGTDTQYF.

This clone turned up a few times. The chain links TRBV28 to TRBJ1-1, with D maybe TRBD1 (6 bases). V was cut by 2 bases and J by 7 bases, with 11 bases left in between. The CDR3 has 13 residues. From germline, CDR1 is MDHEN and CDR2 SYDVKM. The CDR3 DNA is TGTGCCAGCAGTTTAGGGGGGGGCTTTGAAGCTTTCTTT. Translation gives CASSLGGGFEAFF.

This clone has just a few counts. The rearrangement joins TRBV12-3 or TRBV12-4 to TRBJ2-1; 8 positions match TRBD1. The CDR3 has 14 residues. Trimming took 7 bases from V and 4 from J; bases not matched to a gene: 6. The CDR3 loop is CASTGQGGYNEQFF. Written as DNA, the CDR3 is TGTGCCAGCACCGGACAGGGCGGGTACAATGAGCAGTTCTTC.

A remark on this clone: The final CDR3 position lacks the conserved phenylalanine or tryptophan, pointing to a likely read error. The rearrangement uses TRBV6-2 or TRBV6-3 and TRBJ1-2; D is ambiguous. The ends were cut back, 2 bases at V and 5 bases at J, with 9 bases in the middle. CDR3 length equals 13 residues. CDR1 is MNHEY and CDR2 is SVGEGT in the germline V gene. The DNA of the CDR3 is TGTGCCAGCAGTTACGTGGGCCCGTATGGCTACACCCTC. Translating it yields CASSYVGPYGYTL.

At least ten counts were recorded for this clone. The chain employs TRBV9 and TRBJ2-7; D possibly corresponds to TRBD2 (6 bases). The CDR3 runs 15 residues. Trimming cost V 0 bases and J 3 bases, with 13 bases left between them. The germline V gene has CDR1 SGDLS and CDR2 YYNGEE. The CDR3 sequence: CASSVDGGTNYEQYF. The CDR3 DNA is TGTGCCAGCAGCGTAGATGGAGGGACGAACTACGAGCAGTACTTC.

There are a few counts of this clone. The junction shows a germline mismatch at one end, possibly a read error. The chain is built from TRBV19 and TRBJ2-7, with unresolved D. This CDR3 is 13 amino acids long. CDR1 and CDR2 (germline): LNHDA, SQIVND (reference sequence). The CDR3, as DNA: TGTGCCAGTAGTATTCTCTTAACCTACGAGCATTACTTC. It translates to CASSILLTYEHYF.

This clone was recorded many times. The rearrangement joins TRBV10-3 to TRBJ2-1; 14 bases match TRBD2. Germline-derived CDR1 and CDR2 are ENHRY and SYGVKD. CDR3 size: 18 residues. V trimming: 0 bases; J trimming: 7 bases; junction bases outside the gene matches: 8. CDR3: CAISESLGTSGSGNEQFF. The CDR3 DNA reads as TGTGCCATCAGTGAGTCGCTCGGGACTAGCGGGAGTGGTAATGAGCAGTTCTTC.

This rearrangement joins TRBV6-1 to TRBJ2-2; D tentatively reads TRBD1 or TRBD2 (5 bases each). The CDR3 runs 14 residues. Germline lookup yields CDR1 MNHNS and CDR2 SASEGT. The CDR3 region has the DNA TGTGCTATCAGTACAGGACTGAACACCGGGGAGCTGTTTTTT. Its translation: CAISTGLNTGELFF.

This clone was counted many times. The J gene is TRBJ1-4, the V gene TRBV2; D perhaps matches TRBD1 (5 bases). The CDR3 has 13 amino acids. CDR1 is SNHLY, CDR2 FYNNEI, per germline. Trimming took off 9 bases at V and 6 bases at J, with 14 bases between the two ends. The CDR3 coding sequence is TGTGCCAGTTACCGGGACGGTGATGAAAAACTGTTTTTT. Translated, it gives CASYRDGDEKLFF.

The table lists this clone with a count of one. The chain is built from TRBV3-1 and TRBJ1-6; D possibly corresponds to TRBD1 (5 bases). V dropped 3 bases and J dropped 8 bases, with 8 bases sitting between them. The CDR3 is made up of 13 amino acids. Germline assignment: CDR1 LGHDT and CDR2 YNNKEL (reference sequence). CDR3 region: CASSHPGDSPLHF. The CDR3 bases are TGTGCCAGCAGCCATCCGGGGGATTCACCCCTCCACTTT.

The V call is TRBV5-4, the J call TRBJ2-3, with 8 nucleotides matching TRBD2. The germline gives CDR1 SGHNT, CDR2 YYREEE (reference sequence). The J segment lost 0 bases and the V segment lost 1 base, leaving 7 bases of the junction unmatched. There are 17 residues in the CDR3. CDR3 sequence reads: CASSLRLASLSTDTQYF. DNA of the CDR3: TGTGCCAGCAGCTTGAGACTAGCGTCCCTTAGCACAGATACGCAGTATTTT.